Shown below are 26 T cell receptor beta chains from a single sample sequenced in a study of low-dose radiotherapy and immunotherapy resistance in tumors. First-strand cDNA used TRAV- and TRBV-specific primers, covering alpha and beta chains. Over about 18 PCR cycles, TCRs were amplified from a constant-region primer and V-primer adapter. TCRdb passed the reads through MiXCR, listing each CDR3 protein once. Of tens of thousands of distinct CDR3 sequences detected, about a sixth appear once; the ten largest clones hold roughly 3%. Documented time point: before trial treatment. The input for sequencing was PBMCs, taken before treatment. These receptor sequences come from a male donor with prostate cancer.

For this clonotype: This probably arose from a read error, given a far larger clone one base away. This likely comes from a read error, as the CDR3 has no conserved phenylalanine or tryptophan at its end. The J gene is TRBJ2-3, the V gene TRBV6-8; 7 bases are shared with TRBD2. The ends lost 8 bases at V and 0 bases at J; junction bases unmatched: 20. Germline V gives CDR1 MNHGY, CDR2 SAAAGT. This CDR3 spans 19 amino acids. The CDR3 reads CASSTRRLGRGLSTDTQYL. The CDR3 nucleotides read TGTGCCAGCTCCACCCGGAGACTAGGGCGGGGGTTAAGCACAGATACGCAGTATTTA.

Ten or more counts support this clonotype. V is TRBV7-3 and J is TRBJ2-2, with D maybe TRBD2 (5 bases). This CDR3 is 17 amino acids long. V lost 1 base, J lost 6 bases, and 18 bases lay in between. Germline V gene lookup returns CDR1 SGHTA and CDR2 FQGTGA. The DNA for the CDR3 is TGTGCCAGCAGCTTAAATAGCGCGAGGGTCGGAGCCGGGGAGCTGTTTTTT. Protein sequence: CASSLNSARVGAGELFF.

There are many counts of this clonotype. This chain links TRBV7-9 with TRBJ2-1; either TRBD1 or TRBD2 may supply D (5 bases each). CDR1 and CDR2 from the germline V gene are SEHNR and FQNEAQ (reference sequence). V was clipped by 5 bases and J by 3 bases, with 17 bases between them. The CDR3 contains 16 residues. CDR3 sequence (DNA): TGTGCCAGCAGCCCCCGGGACCCCCGGGTCTACAATGAGCAGTTCTTC. This gives the protein CASSPRDPRVYNEQFF.

This clonotype was detected ten times or more. The genes are TRBV2 and TRBJ2-1; TRBD1 or TRBD2 may be the D gene (5 bases each). CDR3 length: 11 amino acids. Trimming left V 4 bases short and J 7 bases short, with 5 bases between. Germline V gene lookup returns CDR1 SNHLY and CDR2 FYNNEI. The CDR3 is CASSGGNEQFF. In nucleotides, the CDR3 is TGTGCCAGCAGTGGGGGGAATGAGCAGTTCTTC.

This clonotype has at least ten counts. The V gene is TRBV25-1, the J gene TRBJ1-4; tentative D call: TRBD1 (6 bases). The germline V and J ends were trimmed by 2 bases and 0 bases, with 7 bases remaining between them. The CDR3 sequence is 15 residues long. CDR1 and CDR2 (germline): MGHDK, SYGVNS. CDR3 nucleotides: TGTGCCAGCAGTGAACAGGGGACAACTAATGAAAAACTGTTTTTT. Protein sequence: CASSEQGTTNEKLFF.

This clonotype was recorded many times. This chain links TRBV20-1 with TRBJ2-3, with a possible D match to TRBD1 (5 bases). Trimming took off 7 bases at V and 6 bases at J, with 17 bases between the two ends. The CDR3 length is 13 residues. Germline CDR1 DFQATT, CDR2 SNEGSKA (reference sequence). CDR3 sequence: CSVTGASRDTQYF. The CDR3 nucleotides read TGCAGTGTTACAGGAGCTTCCCGGGATACGCAGTATTTT.

Ten or more counts support this clonotype. This chain connects TRBV12-3 or TRBV12-4 to TRBJ1-2, with a tentative D call TRBD1 (5 bases). The V gene lost 6 bases and the J gene lost 8 bases, with 16 bases spanning the gap. The CDR3 has 13 residues. The CDR3 bases are TGTGCCAGCAGCGACAGTCCTATCGAAGGCTACACCTTC. As protein: CASSDSPIEGYTF.

This clonotype occurred many times. The chain uses TRBV12-3 or TRBV12-4 and TRBJ1-2, with D uncertain. V was clipped by 2 bases and J by 3 bases, with 7 bases between them. The CDR3 has 13 amino acids. The CDR3 DNA follows: TGTGCCAGCAGTTTAATTACAGACTATGGCTACACCTTC. Its protein is CASSLITDYGYTF.

A few counts support this clonotype. The chain uses TRBV5-8 and TRBJ2-3; TRBD2 matches 9 bases. V shed 4 bases and J 1 base; nucleotides not matched to a gene: 4. The CDR3 contains 15 residues. Germline CDR1 is SGHTS and CDR2 is YDEGEE. The CDR3 sequence: CASSKRTSGTDTQYF. The CDR3 DNA reads as TGTGCCAGCAGCAAGAGGACTAGCGGCACAGATACGCAGTATTTT.

As for this clonotype: A far larger clone differs by one base, so this is likely a read error. The CDR3 nucleotides are TGTGCCAGCATGCCGCACAGGGAGGGTGAAAAACTGTTTTTT. This codes for CASMPHREGEKLFF. This rearrangement joins TRBV6-1 to TRBJ1-4, with a tentative D call TRBD1 (6 bases). The CDR3 is made up of 14 amino acids. Per the germline V gene, CDR1 is MNHNS and CDR2 is SASEGT. V dropped 7 bases and J dropped 7 bases, with 16 bases sitting between them.

Ten or more counts support this clonotype. V usage is TRBV29-1 and J usage is TRBJ1-2; D unclear. Looked up from germline, CDR1 is SQVTM and CDR2 is ANQGSEA. Trimming took off 3 bases at V and 8 bases at J, with 16 bases between the two ends. The CDR3 consists of 13 residues. The DNA of the CDR3 is TGCAGCGTTGATGGCCCTCGATCGGGGGGCTACACCTTC. This sequence encodes CSVDGPRSGGYTF.

This clonotype turned up a few times. The J gene is TRBJ2-3, the V gene TRBV5-6, with D unresolved. Trimming pared 1 base from V and 4 bases from J, leaving 16 bases between. CDR1 and CDR2 from the germline V gene are SGHDT and YYEEEE. The CDR3 runs to 16 residues. The CDR3 coding sequence is TGTGCCAGCAGCTTGACCCCCGATCCTAGGGCAGATACGCAGTATTTT. Encoded protein: CASSLTPDPRADTQYF.

V and J are TRBV6-5 and TRBJ2-7, with 7 bases that match TRBD1. V lost 7 bases to trimming and J lost 6 bases; unmatched junction nucleotides: 12. Germline V gives CDR1 MNHEY, CDR2 SVGAGI. The CDR3 runs to 14 residues. The CDR3 region is CASIDPGQSFEQYF. Written as DNA, the CDR3 is TGTGCCAGCATCGATCCGGGACAGTCATTCGAGCAGTACTTC.

This clonotype was picked up many times. The chain recombines TRBV19 with TRBJ1-3; the D gene is possibly TRBD1 (5 bases). Germline loops: CDR1 LNHDA, CDR2 SQIVND (reference sequence). The CDR3 consists of 15 residues. V lost 5 bases and J lost 0, with 11 bases in between. CDR3 nucleotide sequence: TGTGCCAGTAGTTCTACGGGGGACTCTGGAAACACCATATATTTT. As protein: CASSSTGDSGNTIYF.

The chain combines TRBV27 with TRBJ2-7; no clear D gene. Trimming took 6 bases from V and 3 from J, leaving 12 bases between them. The CDR3 is 13 amino acids. Germline CDR1 is MNHEY and CDR2 is SMNVEV (reference sequence). CDR3 sequence reads: CASRDLADYEQYF. The CDR3 nucleotides read TGTGCCAGCAGGGACCTGGCGGACTACGAGCAGTACTTC.

Details on this clonotype: A far larger clone is just one base off, so this is likely a read error. The genes are TRBV7-2 and TRBJ2-1, with D unresolved. The V gene's germline CDR1 is SGHTA and CDR2 FQGNSA. Trimming left V 8 bases short and J 13 bases short, with 27 bases between. This CDR3 has 15 amino acids. CDR3 sequence: CASVTAGLRHETQFF. The DNA of the CDR3 is TGTGCCAGCGTCACGGCCGGGCTAAGACACGAGACCCAGTTCTTC.

This clonotype has at least ten counts. The genes are TRBV19 and TRBJ2-5, with 13 bases that match TRBD2. The CDR3 contains 15 residues. Germline assignment: CDR1 LNHDA and CDR2 SQIVND (reference sequence). Trimming removed 5 bases from V and 5 bases from J; junction bases left unmatched: 5. The CDR3 region is CASSPPGLAGETQYF. In DNA form, the CDR3 reads TGTGCCAGTAGTCCCCCGGGACTAGCGGGGGAGACCCAGTACTTC.

This clonotype has a handful of counts. The chain is built from TRBV5-5 and TRBJ2-5; 10 nucleotides agree with TRBD2. Trimming at V came to 0 bases and at J to 2 bases, leaving 4 bases not matched to a gene. The CDR3 is 16 amino acids. The germline CDR1 and CDR2 sequences are SGHKS and YYEKEE (reference sequence). The CDR3 DNA sequence: TGTGCCAGCAGCTTGGAAGCGGGGGGGCCTCAAGAGACCCAGTACTTC. It yields the protein CASSLEAGGPQETQYF.

As for this clonotype: A far bigger clonotype differs at one base, so this is likely a read error. This chain uses TRBV2 with TRBJ2-7, with a tentative D call TRBD2 (5 bases). V lost 3 bases to trimming and J lost 7 bases, with 13 bases between them. Germline V CDR1 and CDR2: SNHLY, FYNNEI. The CDR3 length is 13 residues. CDR3 DNA sequence: TGTGCCAGCAGTGAGGTCGCGGGTGATGAGCAGTACTTC. Protein product: CASSEVAGDEQYF.

Details on this clonotype: With a far larger clone one base away, a read error is the likely cause. Written as DNA, the CDR3 is TGTGCCATCACAGAACAGGGGGAGCAGTACTTC. Its translation: CAITEQGEQYF. The chain is built from TRBV10-3 and TRBJ2-7, with TRBD1 matching over 7 bases. With V trimmed by 7 bases and J by 7 bases, 4 bases remained unmatched. The CDR3 is 11 amino acids. The germline CDR1 and CDR2 sequences are ENHRY and SYGVKD.

Concerning this clonotype: A read error likely explains this, since a far larger clone differs by one base. The rearrangement joins TRBV6-6 to TRBJ1-3; D uncertain. The CDR3 is 15 residues long. The V gene's germline CDR1 is MNHNY and CDR2 SVGAGI (reference sequence). V was pared by 6 bases and J by 6 bases, with 18 bases between. The CDR3: CASRLDRTPPNTIYF. DNA for the CDR3: TGTGCCAGCAGGCTTGACCGTACTCCACCAAACACCATATATTTT.

This clonotype was seen ten or more times. V usage is TRBV13 and J usage is TRBJ2-3; 8 bases are shared with TRBD2. The CDR3 consists of 16 residues. Unmatched junction bases numbered 7, after V lost 5 bases and J lost 0 bases. The V gene's germline CDR1 is PRHDT and CDR2 FYEKMQ (reference sequence). The CDR3 spells CASSDRRGGSTDTQYF. The DNA of the CDR3 is TGTGCCAGCAGCGACCGGCGCGGGGGGAGCACAGATACGCAGTATTTT.

This clonotype has a count of ten or more. This chain connects TRBV4-2 to TRBJ2-5; TRBD2 aligns across 12 bases. V gave up 0 bases and J gave up 1 base; unmatched junction bases: 12. CDR3 size: 20 residues. Germline loops: CDR1 LGHNA, CDR2 YNFKEQ. The CDR3: CASSQDPPSGGAGSQETQYF. Written as DNA, the CDR3 is TGTGCCAGCAGCCAAGATCCCCCTAGCGGGGGGGCCGGTTCCCAAGAGACCCAGTACTTC.

There are many counts of this clonotype. The V call is TRBV9, the J call TRBJ2-5, with a weak D call TRBD1 (5 bases). Germline CDR1 SGDLS, CDR2 YYNGEE. The V end was cut by 0 bases, the J end by 5 bases, with 14 bases between. This CDR3 contains 15 residues. The CDR3 DNA is TGTGCCAGCAGCGTAGGCGAAGGACACACGGAGACCCAGTACTTC. Protein product: CASSVGEGHTETQYF. The full variable domain, rest sourced from reference TRBV9 and TRBJ2-5, is DSGVTQTPKHLITATGQRVTLRCSPRSGDLSVYWYQQSLDQGLQFLIQYYNGEERAKGNILERFSAQQFPDLHSELNLSSLELGDSALYFCASSVGEGHTETQYFGPGTRLLVL.

The rearrangement uses TRBV20-1 and TRBJ2-7, with no clear D. The CDR3 totals 14 residues. Trimming removed 1 base at V and 2 bases at J, with 12 bases between. CDR1 and CDR2 from the germline V gene are DFQATT and SNEGSKA (reference sequence). DNA of the CDR3: TGCAGTGCTAGAGGTTCAGAGGCCACCTACGAGCAGTACTTC. Translating gives CSARGSEATYEQYF.

This clonotype was seen ten or more times. The rearrangement links TRBV20-1 to TRBJ2-1; TRBD1 might be the D (7 bases). CDR1 and CDR2 from the germline V gene are DFQATT and SNEGSKA (reference sequence). The germline V and J ends were trimmed by 5 bases and 7 bases, with 18 bases remaining between them. This CDR3 is built from 14 residues. CDR3 residues: CSAQGDSGRNEQFF. CDR3 bases: TGCAGTGCTCAGGGGGACAGTGGGAGGAATGAGCAGTTCTTC.